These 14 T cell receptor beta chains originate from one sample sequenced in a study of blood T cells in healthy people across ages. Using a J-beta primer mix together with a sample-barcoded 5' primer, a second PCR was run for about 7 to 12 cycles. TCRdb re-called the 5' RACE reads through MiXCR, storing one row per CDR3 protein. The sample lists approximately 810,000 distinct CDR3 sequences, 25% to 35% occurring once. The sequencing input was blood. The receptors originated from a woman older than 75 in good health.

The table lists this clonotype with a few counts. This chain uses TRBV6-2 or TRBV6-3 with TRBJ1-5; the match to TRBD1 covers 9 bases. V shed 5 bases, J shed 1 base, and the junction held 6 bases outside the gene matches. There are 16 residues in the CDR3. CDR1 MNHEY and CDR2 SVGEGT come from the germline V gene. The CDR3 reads CASSPTGGRSNQPQHF. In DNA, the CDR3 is TGTGCCAGCAGTCCAACAGGGGGCAGGAGCAATCAGCCCCAGCATTTT.

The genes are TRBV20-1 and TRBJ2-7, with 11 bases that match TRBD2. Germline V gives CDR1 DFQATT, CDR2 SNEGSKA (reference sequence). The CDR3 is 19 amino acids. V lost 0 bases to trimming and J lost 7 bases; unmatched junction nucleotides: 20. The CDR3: CSAREMPTSGGSSYNEQYF. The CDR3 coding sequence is TGCAGTGCTAGAGAAATGCCTACTAGCGGGGGATCCTCCTACAATGAGCAGTACTTC.

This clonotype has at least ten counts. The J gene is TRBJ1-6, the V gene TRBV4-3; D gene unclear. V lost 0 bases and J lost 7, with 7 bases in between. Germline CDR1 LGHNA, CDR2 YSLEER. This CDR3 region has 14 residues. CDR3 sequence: CASSQDRSNSPLHF. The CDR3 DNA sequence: TGCGCCAGCAGCCAAGATCGGAGCAATTCACCCCTCCACTTT.

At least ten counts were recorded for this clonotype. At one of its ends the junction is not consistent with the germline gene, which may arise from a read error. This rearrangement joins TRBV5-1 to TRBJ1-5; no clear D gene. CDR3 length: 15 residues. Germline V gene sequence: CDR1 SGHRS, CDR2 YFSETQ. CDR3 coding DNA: TGTGCCAGCAGCTTAGAGGGCGATAGCAATCAGCCCCAGCATTTT. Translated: CASSLEGDSNQPQHF.

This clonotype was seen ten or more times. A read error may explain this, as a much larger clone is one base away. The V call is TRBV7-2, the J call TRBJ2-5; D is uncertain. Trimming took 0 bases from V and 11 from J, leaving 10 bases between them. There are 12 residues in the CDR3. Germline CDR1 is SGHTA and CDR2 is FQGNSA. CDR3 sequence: CASSLALNEQYF. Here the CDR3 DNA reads TGTGCCAGCAGCTTAGCGCTCAATGAGCAGTACTTC.

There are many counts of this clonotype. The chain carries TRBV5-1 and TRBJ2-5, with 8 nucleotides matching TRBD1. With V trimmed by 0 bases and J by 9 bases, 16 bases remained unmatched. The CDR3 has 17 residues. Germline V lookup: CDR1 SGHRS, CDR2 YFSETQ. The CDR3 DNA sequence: TGCGCCAGCAGCTTGGCCGTCGCAGGGGGCGTTTTTTTGTCCCAGTACTTC. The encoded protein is CASSLAVAGGVFLSQYF.

In DNA, the CDR3 is TGTGCCAGTAGTAACTCCCGGACTAGCGGGGGGGCAGAGACCCAGTACTTC. It is translated as CASSNSRTSGGAETQYF. V usage is TRBV19 and J usage is TRBJ2-7; 15 bases line up with TRBD2. TRBJ2-5 explains the end of the DNA better; the J call may be wrong. There are 17 residues in the CDR3. CDR1 and CDR2 from the germline V gene are LNHDA and SQIVND (reference sequence).

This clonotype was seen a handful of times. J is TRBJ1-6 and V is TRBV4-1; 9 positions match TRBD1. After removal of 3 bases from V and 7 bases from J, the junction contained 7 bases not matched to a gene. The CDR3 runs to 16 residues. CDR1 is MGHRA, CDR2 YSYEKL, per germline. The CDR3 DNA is TGCGCCAGCAGCCAGGAAGGACAGGGGTCAAATTCACCCCTCCACTTT. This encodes CASSQEGQGSNSPLHF.

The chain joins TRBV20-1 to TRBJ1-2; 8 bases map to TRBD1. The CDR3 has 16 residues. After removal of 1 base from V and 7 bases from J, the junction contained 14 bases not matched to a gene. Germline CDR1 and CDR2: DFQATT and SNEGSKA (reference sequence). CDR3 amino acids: CSARVPRGRGQGGYTF. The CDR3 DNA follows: TGCAGTGCTAGAGTACCCCGGGGCAGGGGGCAGGGTGGCTACACCTTC.

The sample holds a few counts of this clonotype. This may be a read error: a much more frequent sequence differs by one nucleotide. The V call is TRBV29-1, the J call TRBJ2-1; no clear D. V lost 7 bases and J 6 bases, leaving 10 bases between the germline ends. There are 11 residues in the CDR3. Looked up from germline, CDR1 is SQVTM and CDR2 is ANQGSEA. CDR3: CSGGWGNEQFF. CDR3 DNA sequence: TGCAGCGGAGGCTGGGGCAATGAGCAGTTCTTC.

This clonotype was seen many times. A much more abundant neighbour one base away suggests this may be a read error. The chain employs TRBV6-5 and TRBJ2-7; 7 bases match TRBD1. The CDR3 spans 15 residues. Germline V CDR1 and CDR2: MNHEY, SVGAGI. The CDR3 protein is CASSTPGTASCEQYF. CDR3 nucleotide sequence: TGTGCCAGCAGTACCCCCGGGACAGCCTCCTGCGAGCAGTACTTC.

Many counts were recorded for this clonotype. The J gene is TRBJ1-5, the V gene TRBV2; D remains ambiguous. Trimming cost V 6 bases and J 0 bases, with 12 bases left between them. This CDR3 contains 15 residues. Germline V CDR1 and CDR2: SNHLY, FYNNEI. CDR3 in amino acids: CASRPPGASNQPQHF. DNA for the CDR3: TGTGCCAGCAGACCACCGGGAGCTAGCAATCAGCCCCAGCATTTT. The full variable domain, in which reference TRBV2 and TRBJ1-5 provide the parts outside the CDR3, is EPEVTQTPSHQVTQMGQEVILRCVPISNHLYFYWYRQILGQKVEFLVSFYNNEISEKSEIFDDQFSVERPDGSNFTLKIRSTKLEDSAMYFCASRPPGASNQPQHFGDGTRLSIL.

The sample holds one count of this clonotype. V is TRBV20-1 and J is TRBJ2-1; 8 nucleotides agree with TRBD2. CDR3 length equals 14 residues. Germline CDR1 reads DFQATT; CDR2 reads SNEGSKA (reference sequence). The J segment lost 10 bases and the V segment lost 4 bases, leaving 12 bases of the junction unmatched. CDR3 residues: CSAIGTGGPVEQFF. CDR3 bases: TGCAGTGCTATAGGGACGGGGGGGCCCGTGGAGCAGTTCTTC.

This chain's CDR3 is CASSETGITEAFF. CDR3 DNA sequence: TGTGCCAGCAGTGAGACAGGCATCACTGAAGCTTTCTTT. V and J are TRBV2 and TRBJ1-1; tentatively, D is TRBD1 (6 bases). Germline loops: CDR1 SNHLY, CDR2 FYNNEI. V was pared by 3 bases and J by 4 bases, with 9 bases between. The CDR3 length is 13 residues.